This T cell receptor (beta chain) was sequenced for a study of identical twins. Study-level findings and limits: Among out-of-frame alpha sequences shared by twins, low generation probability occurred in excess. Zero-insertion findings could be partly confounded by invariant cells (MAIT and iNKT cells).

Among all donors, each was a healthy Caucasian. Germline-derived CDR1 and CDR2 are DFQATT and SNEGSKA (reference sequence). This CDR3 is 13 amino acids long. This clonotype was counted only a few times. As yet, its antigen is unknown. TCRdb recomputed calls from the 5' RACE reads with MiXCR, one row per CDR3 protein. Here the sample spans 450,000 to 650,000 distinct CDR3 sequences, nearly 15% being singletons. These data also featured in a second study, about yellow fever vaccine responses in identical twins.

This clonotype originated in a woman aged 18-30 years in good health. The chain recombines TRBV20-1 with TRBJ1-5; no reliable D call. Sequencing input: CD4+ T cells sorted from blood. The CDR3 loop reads CSSVGFTGQPQHF. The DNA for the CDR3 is TGCAGCTCGGTGGGGTTCACTGGTCAGCCCCAGCATTTT.